The 11 T cell receptor beta chains below all came from one sample that was sequenced in a study of HIV-infected patients and healthy controls. TCRdb re-called the 5' RACE reads with MiXCR, one entry per CDR3 protein. Of some 70,000 distinct CDR3 sequences listed, about 19% are singletons. Sequencing was carried out using CD4+ T cells from blood. Receptors originate from a human donor in good health.

This clonotype was seen many times. V and J are TRBV2 and TRBJ2-7; no reliable D call. Trimming cost V 8 bases and J 2 bases, with 10 bases left between them. The CDR3 extends over 12 amino acids. Germline assignment: CDR1 SNHLY and CDR2 FYNNEI. CDR3 in amino acids: CASRRDTYEQYF. The CDR3 bases are TGTGCCAGCCGGAGAGACACCTACGAGCAGTACTTC.

This clonotype was detected ten times or more. The V gene is TRBV11-2, the J gene TRBJ1-1, with D maybe TRBD1 (5 bases). The germline V gene encodes CDR1 SGHAT and CDR2 FQNNGV. This CDR3 region has 14 residues. The ends were cut back, 4 bases at V and 5 bases at J, with 14 bases in the middle. CDR3 coding DNA: TGTGCCAGCAGCTCAACCCCGGGGGTTACTGAAGCTTTCTTT. Its protein product is CASSSTPGVTEAFF.

The chain joins TRBV7-2 to TRBJ2-7, with D possibly TRBD2 on 6 matching bases. The CDR3 is made up of 15 amino acids. Germline CDR1 reads SGHTA; CDR2 reads FQGNSA. Trimming removed 4 bases at V and 7 bases at J, with 20 bases between. This CDR3 reads CASSYSGTPGMEQYF. The CDR3 region has the DNA TGTGCCAGCAGCTATTCGGGGACTCCCGGCATGGAGCAGTACTTC.

The chain combines TRBV19 with TRBJ2-5; 8 nucleotides match TRBD1. There are 13 residues in the CDR3. The germline V gene has CDR1 LNHDA and CDR2 SQIVND (reference sequence). V lost 10 bases and J lost 3; bases outside the gene matches: 7. The CDR3 sequence: CATTDRVKETQYF. The CDR3 DNA follows: TGTGCCACTACGGACAGGGTAAAAGAGACCCAGTACTTC.

This clonotype is deemed medium-sized (0.01 to 0.1%). This rearrangement joins TRBV11-2 to TRBJ2-3; D possibly corresponds to TRBD2 (6 bases). Trimming took 6 bases from V and 2 from J, leaving 18 bases between them. The CDR3 totals 16 residues. Germline V gene data show CDR1 as SGHAT and CDR2 as FQNNGV. The CDR3 loop is CASSSGLLTFTDTQYF. CDR3 nucleotides: TGTGCCAGCAGTTCGGGACTCCTGACCTTCACAGATACGCAGTATTTT. Full variable domain (missing parts from reference TRBV11-2 and TRBJ2-3): EAGVAQSPRYKIIEKRQSVAFWCNPISGHATLYWYQQILGQGPKLLIQFQNNGVVDDSQLPKDRFSAERLKGVDSTLKIQPAKLEDSAVYLCASSSGLLTFTDTQYFGPGTRLTVL.

This clonotype has more than one count but fewer than ten. The chain carries TRBV6-6 and TRBJ2-2, with TRBD1 matching over 10 bases. The CDR3 sequence is 15 residues long. Germline V gene sequence: CDR1 MNHNY, CDR2 SVGAGI (reference sequence). V was clipped by 8 bases and J by 6 bases; unmatched bases: 9. CDR3 protein: CASRLEGQGSGELFF. The CDR3, as DNA: TGTGCCAGCCGACTAGAGGGACAGGGGTCCGGGGAGCTGTTTTTT.

This clonotype was recorded a few times. The CDR3 reads CASSYQTGNTQYF. The CDR3 DNA reads TGTGCCAGCAGTTATCAAACAGGGAATACGCAGTATTTT. The chain recombines TRBV6-2 or TRBV6-3 with TRBJ2-3; TRBD1 might be the D (6 bases). V was clipped by 3 bases and J by 7 bases, with 11 bases between them. The CDR3 runs to 13 residues. CDR1 and CDR2 (germline): MNHEY, SVGEGT.

This clonotype was observed a few times. V gene TRBV30 combines with J gene TRBJ1-1, with D uncertain. The germline gives CDR1 GTSNPN, CDR2 SVGIG (reference sequence). This CDR3 has 14 amino acids. Trimming pared 0 bases from V and 1 base from J, leaving 9 bases between. This chain's CDR3 is CAWSVSMENTEAFF. The CDR3 region has the DNA TGTGCCTGGAGTGTATCTATGGAGAACACTGAAGCTTTCTTT.

This clonotype was observed a handful of times. J is TRBJ1-2 and V is TRBV4-1; D might be TRBD1 (6 bases). The CDR3 contains 17 residues. Germline CDR1 and CDR2: MGHRA and YSYEKL. Trimming left V 0 bases short and J 3 bases short, with 17 bases between. CDR3 DNA: TGCGCCAGCAGCCAAGATAGTCAGGGGCGGTCATACTATGGCTACACCTTC. Amino acids: CASSQDSQGRSYYGYTF.

This clonotype occurred a few times. The chain joins TRBV2 to TRBJ1-2; TRBD1 might be the D (5 bases). V was shortened by 4 bases and J by 3 bases, with 6 bases between the two germline ends. Germline V lookup: CDR1 SNHLY, CDR2 FYNNEI. This CDR3 has 12 residues. For the CDR3, the DNA is TGTGCCAGCAGTGTGGGGGACTATGGCTACACCTTC. Its translation is CASSVGDYGYTF.

The chain joins TRBV5-4 to TRBJ2-3, with 9 bases that match TRBD2. V was pared by 4 bases and J by 2 bases, with 8 bases of the junction left unmatched. The germline gives CDR1 SGHNT, CDR2 YYREEE (reference sequence). The CDR3 runs to 16 residues. The CDR3 sequence: CASSIGLARNTDTQYF. The CDR3 region has the DNA TGTGCCAGCAGCATCGGACTAGCGAGAAACACAGATACGCAGTATTTT.